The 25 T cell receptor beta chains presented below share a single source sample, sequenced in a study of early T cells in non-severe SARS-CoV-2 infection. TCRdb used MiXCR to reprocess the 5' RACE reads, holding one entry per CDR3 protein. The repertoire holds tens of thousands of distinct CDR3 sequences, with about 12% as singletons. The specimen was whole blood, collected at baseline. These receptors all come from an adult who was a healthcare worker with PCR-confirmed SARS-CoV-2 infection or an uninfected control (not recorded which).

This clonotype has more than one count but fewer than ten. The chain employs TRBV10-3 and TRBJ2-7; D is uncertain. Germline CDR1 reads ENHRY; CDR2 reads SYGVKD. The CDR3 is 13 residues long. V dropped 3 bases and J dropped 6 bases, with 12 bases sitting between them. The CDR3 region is CAISESVLGEQYF. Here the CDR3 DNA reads TGTGCCATCAGTGAATCGGTTTTGGGCGAGCAGTACTTC.

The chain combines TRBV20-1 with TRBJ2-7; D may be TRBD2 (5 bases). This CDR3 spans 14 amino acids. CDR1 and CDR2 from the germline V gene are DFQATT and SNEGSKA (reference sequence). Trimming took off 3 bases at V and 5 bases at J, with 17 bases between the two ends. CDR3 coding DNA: TGCAGTGCTAGCTCCCGGGAACCCCAGGACGAGCAGTACTTC. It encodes CSASSREPQDEQYF.

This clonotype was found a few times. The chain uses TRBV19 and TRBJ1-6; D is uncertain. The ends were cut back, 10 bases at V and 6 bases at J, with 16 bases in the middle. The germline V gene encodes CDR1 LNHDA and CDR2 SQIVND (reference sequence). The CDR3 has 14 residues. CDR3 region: CATTLGGPNSPLHF. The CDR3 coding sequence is TGTGCCACCACCTTAGGAGGGCCTAATTCACCCCTCCACTTT.

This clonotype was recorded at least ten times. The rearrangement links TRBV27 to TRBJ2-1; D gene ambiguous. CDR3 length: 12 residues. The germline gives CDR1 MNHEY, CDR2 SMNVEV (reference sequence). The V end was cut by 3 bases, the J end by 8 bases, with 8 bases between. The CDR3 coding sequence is TGTGCCAGCAGTTTTACGAGAGATGAGCAGTTCTTC. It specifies CASSFTRDEQFF.

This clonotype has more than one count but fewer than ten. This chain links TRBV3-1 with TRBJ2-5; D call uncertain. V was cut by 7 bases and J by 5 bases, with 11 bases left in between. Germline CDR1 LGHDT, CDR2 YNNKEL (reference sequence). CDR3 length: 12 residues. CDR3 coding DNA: TGTGCCAGCACCCCGTCGTACGAGACCCAGTACTTC. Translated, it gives CASTPSYETQYF.

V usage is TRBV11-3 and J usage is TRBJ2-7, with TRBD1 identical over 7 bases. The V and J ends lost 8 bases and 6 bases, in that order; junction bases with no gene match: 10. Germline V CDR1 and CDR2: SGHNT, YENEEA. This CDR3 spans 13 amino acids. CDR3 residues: CASGGFTGVEQYF. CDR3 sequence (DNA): TGTGCCAGCGGCGGATTCACAGGGGTCGAGCAGTACTTC.

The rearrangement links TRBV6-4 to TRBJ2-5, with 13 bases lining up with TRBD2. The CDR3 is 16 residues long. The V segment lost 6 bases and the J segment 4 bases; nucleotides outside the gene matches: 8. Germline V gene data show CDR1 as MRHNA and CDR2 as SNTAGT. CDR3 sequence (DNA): TGTGCCAGCAGATCCACTAGCGGGGGGGCCCCAGAGACCCAGTACTTC. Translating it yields CASRSTSGGAPETQYF.

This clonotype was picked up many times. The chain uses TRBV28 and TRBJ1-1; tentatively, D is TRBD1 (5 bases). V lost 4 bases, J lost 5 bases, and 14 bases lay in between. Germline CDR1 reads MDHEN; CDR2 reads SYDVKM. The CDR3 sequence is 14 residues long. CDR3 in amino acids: CASSSGPGRTEAFF. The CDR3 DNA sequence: TGTGCCAGCAGTTCCGGTCCAGGGCGGACTGAAGCTTTCTTT. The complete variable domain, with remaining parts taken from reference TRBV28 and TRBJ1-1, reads DVKVTQSSRYLVKRTGEKVFLECVQDMDHENMFWYRQDPGLGLRLIYFSYDVKMKEKGDIPEGYSVSREKKERFSLILESASTNQTSMYLCASSSGPGRTEAFFGQGTRLTVV.

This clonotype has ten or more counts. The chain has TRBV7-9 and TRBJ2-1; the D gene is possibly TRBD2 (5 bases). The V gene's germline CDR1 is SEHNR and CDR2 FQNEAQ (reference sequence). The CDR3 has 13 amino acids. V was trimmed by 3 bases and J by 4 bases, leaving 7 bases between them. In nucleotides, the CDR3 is TGTGCCAGCAGCTTTTCGGGATACAATGAGCAGTTCTTC. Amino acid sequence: CASSFSGYNEQFF.

CDR3 in amino acids: CSVPALGGYNEQFF. CDR3 DNA: TGCAGCGTACCGGCCTTGGGCGGCTACAATGAGCAGTTCTTC. The chain uses TRBV29-1 and TRBJ2-1, with D unclear. The CDR3 runs to 14 residues. Germline V gene sequence: CDR1 SQVTM, CDR2 ANQGSEA. With 6 bases removed from V and 3 bases from J, the gap between germline ends came to 15 bases.

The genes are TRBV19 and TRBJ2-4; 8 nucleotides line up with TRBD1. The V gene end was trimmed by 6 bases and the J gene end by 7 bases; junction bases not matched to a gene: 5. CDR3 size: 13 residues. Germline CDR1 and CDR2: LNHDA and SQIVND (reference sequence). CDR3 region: CASSQGAVNIQYF. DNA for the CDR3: TGTGCCAGTAGCCAGGGGGCGGTGAACATTCAGTACTTC. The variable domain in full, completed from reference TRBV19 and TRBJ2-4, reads DGGITQSPKYLFRKEGQNVTLSCEQNLNHDAMYWYRQDPGQGLRLIYYSQIVNDFQKGDIAEGYSVSREKKESFPLTVTSAQKNPTAFYLCASSQGAVNIQYFGAGTRLSVL.

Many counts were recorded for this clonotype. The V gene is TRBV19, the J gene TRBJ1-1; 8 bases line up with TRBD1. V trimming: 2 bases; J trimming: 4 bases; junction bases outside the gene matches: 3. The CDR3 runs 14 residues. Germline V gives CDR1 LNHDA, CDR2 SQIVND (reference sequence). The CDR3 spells CASSITGGSTEAFF. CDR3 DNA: TGTGCCAGTAGTATAACAGGGGGGTCCACTGAAGCTTTCTTT.

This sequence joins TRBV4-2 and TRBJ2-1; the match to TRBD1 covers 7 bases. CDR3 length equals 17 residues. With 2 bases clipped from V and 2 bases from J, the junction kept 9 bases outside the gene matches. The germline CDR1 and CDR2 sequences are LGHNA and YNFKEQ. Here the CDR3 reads CASSQFPHGTAYNEQFF. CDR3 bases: TGTGCCAGCAGCCAATTTCCCCACGGGACAGCCTACAATGAGCAGTTCTTC.

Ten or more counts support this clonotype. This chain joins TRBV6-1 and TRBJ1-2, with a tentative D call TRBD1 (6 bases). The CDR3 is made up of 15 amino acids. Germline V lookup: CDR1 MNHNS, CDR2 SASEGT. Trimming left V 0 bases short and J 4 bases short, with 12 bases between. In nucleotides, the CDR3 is TGTGCCAGCAGTGAAGCGAACAGGGAGGGCTATGGCTACACCTTC. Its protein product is CASSEANREGYGYTF.

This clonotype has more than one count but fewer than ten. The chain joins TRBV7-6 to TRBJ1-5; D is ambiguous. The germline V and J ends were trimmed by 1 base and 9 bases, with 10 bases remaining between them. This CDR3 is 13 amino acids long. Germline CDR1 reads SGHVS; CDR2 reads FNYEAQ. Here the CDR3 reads CASSLGRYGPQHF. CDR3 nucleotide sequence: TGTGCCAGCAGCTTAGGAAGGTATGGGCCCCAGCATTTT.

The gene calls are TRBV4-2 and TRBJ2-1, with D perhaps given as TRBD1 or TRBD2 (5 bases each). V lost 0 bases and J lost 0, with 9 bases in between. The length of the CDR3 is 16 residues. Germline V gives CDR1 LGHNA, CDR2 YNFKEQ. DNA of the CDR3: TGTGCCAGCAGCCAAGAAGAGGGGAGCTCCTACAATGAGCAGTTCTTC. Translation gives CASSQEEGSSYNEQFF.

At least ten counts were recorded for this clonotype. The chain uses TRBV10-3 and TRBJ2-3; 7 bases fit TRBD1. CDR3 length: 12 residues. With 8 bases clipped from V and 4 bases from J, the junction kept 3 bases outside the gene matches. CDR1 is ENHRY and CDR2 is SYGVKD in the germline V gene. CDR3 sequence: CAIQGVADTQYF. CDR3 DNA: TGTGCCATCCAGGGGGTAGCAGATACGCAGTATTTT.

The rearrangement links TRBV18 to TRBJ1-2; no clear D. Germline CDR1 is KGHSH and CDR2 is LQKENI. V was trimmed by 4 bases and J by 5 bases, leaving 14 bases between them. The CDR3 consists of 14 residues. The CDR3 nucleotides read TGTGCCAGCTCACAGGCGGACCACGCTTATGGCTACACCTTC. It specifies CASSQADHAYGYTF.

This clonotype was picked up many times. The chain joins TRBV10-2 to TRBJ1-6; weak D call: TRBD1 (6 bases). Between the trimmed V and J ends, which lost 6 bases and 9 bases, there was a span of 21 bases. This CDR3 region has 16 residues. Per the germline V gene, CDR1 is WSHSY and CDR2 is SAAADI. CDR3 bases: TGCGCCAGCAGCCTAAATCCCGGGACACCTCCTTCACCCCTCCACTTT. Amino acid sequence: CASSLNPGTPPSPLHF.

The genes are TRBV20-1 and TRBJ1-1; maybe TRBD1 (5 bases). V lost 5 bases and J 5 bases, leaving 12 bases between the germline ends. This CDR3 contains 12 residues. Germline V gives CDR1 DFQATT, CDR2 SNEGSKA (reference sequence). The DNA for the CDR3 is TGCAGTGCTCCAACGGGGCATACTGAAGCTTTCTTT. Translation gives CSAPTGHTEAFF.

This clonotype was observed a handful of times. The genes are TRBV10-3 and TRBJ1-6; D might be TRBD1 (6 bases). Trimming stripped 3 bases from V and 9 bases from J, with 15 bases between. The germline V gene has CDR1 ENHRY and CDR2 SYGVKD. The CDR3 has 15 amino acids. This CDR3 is CAISEVSGAFSPLHF. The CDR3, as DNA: TGTGCCATCAGTGAAGTTTCAGGGGCTTTTTCACCCCTCCACTTT.

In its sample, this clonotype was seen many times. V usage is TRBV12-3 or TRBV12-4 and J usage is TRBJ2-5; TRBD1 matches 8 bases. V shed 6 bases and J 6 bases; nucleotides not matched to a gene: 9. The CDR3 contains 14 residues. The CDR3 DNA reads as TGTGCCAGCAGCCTTGACAGGGGTTGGCAGACCCAGTACTTC. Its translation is CASSLDRGWQTQYF.

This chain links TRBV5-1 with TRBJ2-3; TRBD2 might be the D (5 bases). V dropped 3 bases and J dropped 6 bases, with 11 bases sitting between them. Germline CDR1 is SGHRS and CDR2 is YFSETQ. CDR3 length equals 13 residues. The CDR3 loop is CASSSDGGDTQYF. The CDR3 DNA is TGCGCCAGCAGCTCGGACGGCGGGGATACGCAGTATTTT.

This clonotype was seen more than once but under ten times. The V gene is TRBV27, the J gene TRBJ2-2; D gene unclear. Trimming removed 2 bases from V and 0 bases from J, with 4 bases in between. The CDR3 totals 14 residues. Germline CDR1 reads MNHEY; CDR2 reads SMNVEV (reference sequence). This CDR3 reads CASSLLSNTGELFF. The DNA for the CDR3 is TGTGCCAGCAGTTTACTGTCGAACACCGGGGAGCTGTTTTTT.

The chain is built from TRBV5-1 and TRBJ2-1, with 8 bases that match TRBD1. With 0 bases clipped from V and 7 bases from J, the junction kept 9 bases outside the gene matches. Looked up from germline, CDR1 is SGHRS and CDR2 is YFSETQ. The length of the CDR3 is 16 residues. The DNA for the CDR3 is TGCGCCAGCAGCTTGGTTGAGGGACAGGTGAGGAATGAGCAGTTCTTC. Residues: CASSLVEGQVRNEQFF.